This entry lists 2 T cell receptor beta chains sequenced from one sample in a study of blood T cell repertoires in COVID-19. TCRdb's copy holds only in-frame clones and misses some; the assay was immunoSEQ multiplex PCR. Of around 230,000 clones listed, 75% to 90% are singletons. Specimen: peripheral blood. All receptors come from a middle-aged man with acute or convalescent COVID-19.

The chain has TRBV6-5 and TRBJ2-7; 9 bases fit TRBD1. Germline trimming cut 8 bases from V and 5 bases from J; bases unmatched to any gene: 13. Germline CDR1 is MNHEY and CDR2 is SVGAGI. The CDR3 has 15 residues. The CDR3 here is CASVLLRDRVDEQYF. The CDR3 DNA is TGTGCCAGCGTCCTGCTCCGGGACAGGGTCGACGAGCAGTACTTC.

The chain joins TRBV15 to TRBJ1-3, with D unresolved. The CDR3 extends over 15 amino acids. CDR1 and CDR2 from the germline V gene are LNHNV and YYDKDF (reference sequence). V was cut by 2 bases and J by 4 bases, with 12 bases left in between. CDR3 bases: TGTGCCACCAGCAGACTGAAGGGAGGAGGAAACACCATATATTTT. Encoded protein: CATSRLKGGGNTIYF.